The 11 T cell receptor beta chains below come from one sample, sequenced in a study of vaccination and CD4 T cells after COVID-19. Treatment denoted: roughly 11-day PBMC culture with coronavirus spike peptide pools or control peptides (ViraFEST assay). What these receptors recognize is not known. At the Johns Hopkins FTIC core, DNA taken from cultured CD4+ T cells was sequenced by way of the Oncomine TCR Beta short-read assay. MiXCR, run by TCRdb on the PCR reads, gives a single entry per CDR3 protein. Of 15,000 to 20,000 distinct CDR3 sequences in the sample, over 50% were seen once. The sample comprised CD4+ T cells from blood, cultured in vitro. The receptors shown here come from a human donor who had recovered from COVID-19.

The gene calls are TRBV15 and TRBJ1-2; D ambiguous. The CDR3 length is 13 residues. V was cut by 0 bases and J by 3 bases, with 5 bases left in between. From germline, CDR1 is LNHNV and CDR2 YYDKDF (reference sequence). CDR3 loop: CATSRDGDYGYTF. The CDR3 DNA is TGTGCCACCAGCAGAGACGGGGACTATGGCTACACCTTC. The whole variable domain, remainder taken from reference TRBV15 and TRBJ1-2, is DAMVIQNPRYQVTQFGKPVTLSCSQTLNHNVMYWYQQKSSQAPKLLFHYYDKDFNNEADTPDNFQSRRPNTSFCFLDIRSPGLGDTAMYLCATSRDGDYGYTFGSGTRLTVV.

In this sample, this clonotype turned up a few times. Compared with germline, one end of the junction differs, possibly owing to a read error. The chain links TRBV6-1 to TRBJ1-2, with D possibly matching TRBD1 (6 bases). Per germline, CDR1 MNHNS and CDR2 SASEGT. This CDR3 has 12 amino acids. The CDR3 bases are TGTGCCAGCAGTCATGGCTCGGGGGCGAGCGCCTTC. Protein: CASSHGSGASAF.

The chain employs TRBV2 and TRBJ1-1; a possible D gene is TRBD1 (5 bases). The V gene's germline CDR1 is SNHLY and CDR2 FYNNEI. The CDR3 totals 11 residues. The germline V and J ends were trimmed by 5 bases and 7 bases, with 8 bases remaining between them. CDR3 in amino acids: CASSTGVEAFF. In DNA form, the CDR3 reads TGTGCCAGCAGTACGGGGGTTGAAGCTTTCTTT.

The chain has TRBV15 and TRBJ1-5; TRBD1 matches at 11 bases. V gave up 0 bases and J gave up 1 base; unmatched junction bases: 8. CDR1 and CDR2 (germline): LNHNV, YYDKDF (reference sequence). The CDR3 extends over 19 amino acids. The DNA of the CDR3 is TGTGCCACCAGCAGAGATCTAAGGGGACAGGGGGGAAGCAATCAGCCCCAGCATTTT. Encoded protein: CATSRDLRGQGGSNQPQHF.

This clonotype has just a few counts. V usage is TRBV2 and J usage is TRBJ1-2; D gene unclear. Trimming shortened V by 10 bases and J by 2 bases, and 11 bases separated the two germline ends. Germline V CDR1 and CDR2: SNHLY, FYNNEI. The CDR3 runs to 12 residues. Here the CDR3 DNA reads TGTGCCACCCCAAGGGCCAACTATGGCTACACCTTC. Its protein is CATPRANYGYTF.

The gene calls are TRBV7-6 and TRBJ2-1; 14 positions agree with TRBD2. CDR3 size: 15 residues. V trimming: 5 bases; J trimming: 6 bases; junction bases outside the gene matches: 3. Germline V CDR1 and CDR2: SGHVS, FNYEAQ. The CDR3 spells CASSHGLAGGNEQFF. CDR3 DNA sequence: TGTGCCAGCAGCCATGGACTAGCGGGAGGCAATGAGCAGTTCTTC.

The V and J genes are TRBV29-1 and TRBJ1-1; TRBD1 might be the D (5 bases). The CDR3 runs to 13 residues. In germline, CDR1 is SQVTM, CDR2 ANQGSEA. Trimming removed 4 bases at V and 1 base at J, with 10 bases between. The CDR3 sequence: CSVVGHQNTEAFF. CDR3 coding DNA: TGCAGCGTTGTGGGGCACCAGAACACTGAAGCTTTCTTT.

This clonotype was observed a single time. J is TRBJ2-2 and V is TRBV10-3; 8 bases agree with TRBD2. After removal of 7 bases from V and 4 bases from J, the junction contained 5 bases not matched to a gene. The CDR3 loop spans 14 amino acids. Germline V CDR1 and CDR2: ENHRY, SYGVKD. DNA of the CDR3: TGTGCCATCAAGGGACTAGAGGGCACCGGGGAGCTGTTTTTT. It is translated as CAIKGLEGTGELFF.

The chain is built from TRBV6-5 and TRBJ2-3; D unclear. The CDR3 is 13 residues long. The V gene lost 2 bases and the J gene lost 4 bases, with 7 bases spanning the gap. Germline values: CDR1 MNHEY, CDR2 SVGAGI. The CDR3 DNA is TGTGCCAGCAGTTACGGTGACCCAGATACGCAGTATTTT. Amino acids: CASSYGDPDTQYF.

The rearrangement joins TRBV10-2 to TRBJ2-2; TRBD1 is a possible D gene (6 bases). V lost 8 bases and J lost 4, with 14 bases in between. Germline CDR1 is WSHSY and CDR2 is SAAADI. This CDR3 comprises 14 residues. CDR3 nucleotides: TGCGCCAGCCATTACAGGGTACCCACCGGGGAGCTGTTTTTT. Translating it yields CASHYRVPTGELFF.

This chain joins TRBV19 and TRBJ1-1; no reliable D call. Trimming shortened V by 5 bases and J by 7 bases, and 8 bases separated the two germline ends. The CDR3 is 11 residues long. Germline V gene lookup returns CDR1 LNHDA and CDR2 SQIVND (reference sequence). For the CDR3, the DNA is TGTGCCAGTAGTCGCTGGGGTGAAGCTTTCTTT. It yields the protein CASSRWGEAFF.